This TCR beta chain was documented in a study of T cells in Graves' hyperthyroidism and ophthalmopathy. There are many counts of this clonotype. RNA transcripts provided the source from which TCR beta CDR3 regions were amplified. First-round RT-PCR with HTBI primers amplified the TCR CDR3 region. Each CDR3 protein gets one entry after TCRdb re-called the multiplex PCR reads with MiXCR. The table has hundreds of thousands of distinct CDR3 sequences, over 11% seen once; the top ten hold approximately 5.7%. The CDR3 sequence is 14 residues long. The V gene's germline CDR1 is SGHRS and CDR2 YFSETQ. Trimming removed 2 bases at V and 0 bases at J, with 7 bases between. Exclusion of a patient resulted from uncontrolled infection, other autoimmune disease, pregnancy or lactation. For the diagnoses, clinical symptoms, serum thyroxine and TRAb, thyroid ultrasound and orbital computed tomography were used. PBMCs were obtained from 9 to 10 ml fresh peripheral blood.

The clonotype originates from a woman aged 30 to 39 with Graves' hyperthyroidism that later progressed to Graves' ophthalmopathy. V gene TRBV5-1 combines with J gene TRBJ2-3, with no clear D. Sequencing input: blood. CDR3 DNA sequence: TGCGCCAGCAGCTTTGAAGGAAGCACAGATACGCAGTATTTT. Its translation is CASSFEGSTDTQYF.